The 30 T cell receptor beta chains reported below all come from one sample, sequenced in a study of human T cells and chemical hapten exposure. Time point indicated: patch test 3, about 24 weeks after DPC sensitization. The treatment: therapeutic diphenylcyclopropenone sensitization with weekly scalp DPC. TCRdb re-called the RACE reads through MiXCR, storing one row per CDR3 protein. The sample consists of 70,000 or so distinct CDR3 sequences, more than 9.5% of them appearing once. The specimen comprised whole blood, sampled in connection with sensitization to the hapten diphenylcyclopropenone (DPC). These receptors all come from a woman aged 45-60 years with alopecia areata. Some clones in this sample may be carry-over from other donors' samples.

This clonotype was counted many times. The chain joins TRBV6-5 to TRBJ2-7, with D uncertain. This CDR3 is built from 12 residues. The germline V gene has CDR1 MNHEY and CDR2 SVGAGI. V lost 8 bases to trimming and J lost 2 bases, with 10 bases between them. CDR3 protein: CASYRTAYEQYF. The CDR3 DNA is TGTGCCAGCTACCGGACCGCCTACGAGCAGTACTTC.

The rearrangement joins TRBV2 to TRBJ1-2; D not resolved. V was cut by 1 base and J by 8 bases, with 5 bases left in between. This CDR3 is 11 amino acids long. Germline CDR1 reads SNHLY; CDR2 reads FYNNEI. The CDR3 spells CASSEEVGYTF. Written as DNA, the CDR3 is TGTGCCAGCAGTGAAGAGGTCGGCTACACCTTC.

There are a few counts of this clonotype. The chain carries TRBV5-8 and TRBJ2-6; no definite D call. The V and J ends lost 1 base and 4 bases respectively, with 9 bases between them. The CDR3 has 15 amino acids. Germline-derived CDR1 and CDR2 are SGHTS and YDEGEE. The CDR3 protein is CASSLLGSGANVLTF. In DNA form, the CDR3 reads TGTGCCAGCAGCTTGTTGGGGTCCGGGGCCAACGTCCTGACTTTC.

The chain combines TRBV20-1 with TRBJ1-5; D remains unclear. The CDR3 sequence is 16 residues long. Trimming took 3 bases from V and 3 from J, leaving 18 bases between them. Per germline, CDR1 DFQATT and CDR2 SNEGSKA (reference sequence). This CDR3 reads CSASSVWGGNNQPQHF. DNA for the CDR3: TGCAGTGCTAGCTCAGTATGGGGAGGAAACAATCAGCCCCAGCATTTT.

This clonotype has just a few counts. The J gene is TRBJ2-7, the V gene TRBV20-1, with D possibly matching TRBD2 (5 bases). The germline CDR1 and CDR2 sequences are DFQATT and SNEGSKA (reference sequence). The CDR3 length is 13 residues. V was cut by 2 bases and J by 2 bases, with 10 bases left in between. CDR3: CSARTGITYEQYF. The DNA of the CDR3 is TGCAGTGCTAGAACCGGGATCACCTACGAGCAGTACTTC.

This clonotype was picked up many times. In DNA, the CDR3 is TGTGCCAGCAGTCCCCGGGACAGTAGGGCTAACTATGGCTACACCTTC. Translated, it gives CASSPRDSRANYGYTF. V and J are TRBV12-3 or TRBV12-4 and TRBJ1-2; 7 nucleotides align to TRBD1. V shed 5 bases and J 0 bases; nucleotides not matched to a gene: 9. The CDR3 covers 16 residues.

At least ten counts were recorded for this clonotype. CDR3 DNA sequence: TGTGCCAGCAGTCCTAAGGCCGAGTATGGCTACACCTTC. As protein: CASSPKAEYGYTF. The chain combines TRBV12-3 or TRBV12-4 with TRBJ1-2; D unresolved. The CDR3 extends over 13 amino acids. V was cut by 5 bases and J by 5 bases, with 12 bases left in between.

This clonotype has only a few counts. V is TRBV6-6 and J is TRBJ1-5, with 7 bases lining up with TRBD1. The CDR3 is 17 amino acids. CDR1 is MNHNY, CDR2 SVGAGI, per germline (reference sequence). After removal of 6 bases from V and 0 bases from J, the junction contained 11 bases not matched to a gene. The CDR3 nucleotides read TGTGCCAGCAGCACGCCCTCAGGGGGGTATAGCAATCAGCCCCAGCATTTT. It is translated as CASSTPSGGYSNQPQHF.

Only a few counts were recorded for this clonotype. J is TRBJ2-1 and V is TRBV5-1; D ambiguous. This CDR3 is 14 amino acids long. CDR1 SGHRS and CDR2 YFSETQ come from the germline V gene. Trimming took off 0 bases at V and 3 bases at J, with 7 bases between the two ends. For the CDR3, the DNA is TGCGCCAGCAGCTTGGCCTCTAGCTACAATGAGCAGTTCTTC. Residues: CASSLASSYNEQFF.

Many counts were recorded for this clonotype. CDR3 in DNA: TGTGCCAGCAGCTTATTGGGGATCAACACTGAAGCTTTCTTT. It is translated as CASSLLGINTEAFF. The chain recombines TRBV7-9 with TRBJ1-1; D remains unclear. V lost 2 bases to trimming and J lost 2 bases, with 9 bases between them. CDR1 is SEHNR, CDR2 FQNEAQ, per germline (reference sequence). This CDR3 spans 14 amino acids.

This clonotype occurred many times. The chain is built from TRBV11-2 and TRBJ1-2; the D is unclear. The CDR3 has 12 amino acids. Germline V gene lookup returns CDR1 SGHAT and CDR2 FQNNGV. Trimming removed 3 bases at V and 4 bases at J, with 6 bases between. The CDR3 reads CASSFDRYGYTF. As DNA, the CDR3 is TGTGCCAGCAGCTTTGATCGCTATGGCTACACCTTC.

This clonotype has ten or more counts. The chain has TRBV10-3 and TRBJ1-6; D not resolved. V was cut by 6 bases and J by 5 bases, with 11 bases left in between. The CDR3 is 14 residues long. Germline CDR1 ENHRY, CDR2 SYGVKD. CDR3 loop: CAIRRTGDNSPLHF. CDR3 DNA: TGTGCCATCAGGAGGACTGGAGATAATTCACCCCTCCACTTT.

This clonotype showed up many times. The V call is TRBV10-3, the J call TRBJ2-3; D unresolved. V lost 6 bases to trimming and J lost 6 bases, with 19 bases between them. Germline V gene lookup returns CDR1 ENHRY and CDR2 SYGVKD. The CDR3 is 15 residues long. This CDR3 is CAIRILAGNRDTQYF. The CDR3 DNA reads as TGTGCCATCAGGATTTTAGCCGGTAACCGGGATACGCAGTATTTT.

The chain uses TRBV7-8 and TRBJ2-5, with no clear D. The germline V and J ends were trimmed by 2 bases and 3 bases, with 13 bases remaining between them. The germline CDR1 and CDR2 sequences are SGHVS and FQNEAQ. CDR3 size: 15 residues. The CDR3: CASSLNRRFEETQYF. CDR3 nucleotides: TGTGCCAGCAGCTTAAACAGAAGGTTCGAAGAGACCCAGTACTTC.

The chain joins TRBV7-9 to TRBJ2-3; D unclear. V was clipped by 3 bases and J by 5 bases, with 3 bases between them. The CDR3 is made up of 11 amino acids. Germline loops: CDR1 SEHNR, CDR2 FQNEAQ (reference sequence). The CDR3 sequence is CASSFQDTQYF. CDR3 sequence (DNA): TGTGCCAGCAGCTTTCAAGATACGCAGTATTTT.

V usage is TRBV6-5 and J usage is TRBJ2-2; D possibly corresponds to TRBD2 (5 bases). The CDR3 consists of 14 residues. V dropped 4 bases and J dropped 13 bases, with 19 bases sitting between them. Per germline, CDR1 MNHEY and CDR2 SVGAGI. CDR3 sequence: CASSSGLDFVGLFF. Written as DNA, the CDR3 is TGTGCCAGCAGTTCAGGACTCGACTTTGTGGGGCTGTTTTTT.

V gene TRBV11-2 combines with J gene TRBJ2-6, with 9 positions matching TRBD1. The J segment lost 0 bases and the V segment lost 2 bases, leaving 5 bases of the junction unmatched. This CDR3 spans 18 amino acids. Germline V gives CDR1 SGHAT, CDR2 FQNNGV. The CDR3 bases are TGTGCCAGCAGCTTAAGGGACAGGGCATTCTCTGGGGCCAACGTCCTGACTTTC. Translation: CASSLRDRAFSGANVLTF.

This clonotype has a handful of counts. Just one base apart from a much larger clone, this may be a read error. The CDR3 region is CVISESQDLNTEAFF. The CDR3 DNA follows: TGTGTCATCAGTGAGTCTCAGGACCTGAACACTGAAGCTTTCTTT. This chain joins TRBV10-3 and TRBJ1-1; D not resolved. Per the germline V gene, CDR1 is ENHRY and CDR2 is SYGVKD. The CDR3 is 15 residues long.

Only a few counts were recorded for this clonotype. The chain is built from TRBV6-2 or TRBV6-3 and TRBJ1-2; TRBD1 is a possible D gene (5 bases). Deletions cut 5 bases from V and 8 bases from J, with 15 bases between. CDR3 length equals 13 residues. Germline CDR1 and CDR2: MNHEY and SVGEGT. The DNA for the CDR3 is TGTGCCAGCAGTCAGGGACCTGCGGCCGGCTACACCTTC. Translation gives CASSQGPAAGYTF.

V is TRBV9 and J is TRBJ1-1; D gene unclear. Trimming took 0 bases from V and 1 from J, leaving 7 bases between them. Germline V gene data show CDR1 as SGDLS and CDR2 as YYNGEE. The CDR3 length is 14 residues. This chain's CDR3 is CASSVGTENTEAFF. As DNA, the CDR3 is TGTGCCAGCAGCGTAGGGACGGAGAACACTGAAGCTTTCTTT.

This clonotype was counted a few times. This sequence joins TRBV6-2 or TRBV6-3 and TRBJ2-1, with a tentative D call TRBD1 (6 bases). Deletions cut 2 bases from V and 2 bases from J, with 7 bases between. The CDR3 has 14 amino acids. Germline-derived CDR1 and CDR2 are MNHEY and SVGEGT. The CDR3 DNA follows: TGTGCCAGCAGTTACGGGACAACCTACAATGAGCAGTTCTTC. Encoded protein: CASSYGTTYNEQFF.

This clonotype was recorded many times. The chain has TRBV7-9 and TRBJ2-3; D possibly corresponds to TRBD1 (6 bases). The CDR3 totals 16 residues. CDR1 and CDR2 (germline): SEHNR, FQNEAQ (reference sequence). V shed 6 bases and J shed 3 bases, with 19 bases lying between them. CDR3: CASRHKQGYGTDTQYF. The CDR3 DNA follows: TGTGCCAGCAGGCACAAACAGGGTTATGGTACAGATACGCAGTATTTT.

This clonotype showed up many times. One junction end does not reproduce the germline sequence, and a read error may be involved. V gene TRBV29-1 combines with J gene TRBJ1-1; D call uncertain. CDR1 and CDR2 (germline): SQVTM, ANQGSEA. The CDR3 contains 8 residues. The CDR3: CSAGEPEF. Here the CDR3 DNA reads TGCAGCGCCGGGGAGCCAGAGTTT.

This clonotype was counted at least ten times. The rearrangement uses TRBV5-1 and TRBJ1-1, with D possibly matching TRBD1 (5 bases). Germline V CDR1 and CDR2: SGHRS, YFSETQ. This CDR3 is 13 amino acids long. With 7 bases removed from V and 7 bases from J, the gap between germline ends came to 17 bases. The CDR3 DNA follows: TGCGCCAGCCGCCGGGACCTCATAGGTGAAGCTTTCTTT. Protein product: CASRRDLIGEAFF.

This clonotype was counted between two and nine times. The CDR3 region is CASSQEGGVQTQYF. In DNA form, the CDR3 reads TGTGCCAGCAGCCAAGAAGGAGGTGTGCAGACCCAGTACTTC. This chain joins TRBV3-1 and TRBJ2-5; tentatively, D is TRBD2 (5 bases). Trimming cost V 0 bases and J 6 bases, with 11 bases left between them. The CDR3 has 14 residues. Germline-derived CDR1 and CDR2 are LGHDT and YNNKEL (reference sequence).

This clonotype has just a few counts. The chain joins TRBV18 to TRBJ2-2; possible D gene TRBD1, 6 bases. CDR1 KGHSH and CDR2 LQKENI come from the germline V gene. The CDR3 is 15 residues long. Trimming cost V 2 bases and J 6 bases, with 13 bases left between them. The CDR3 loop reads CASSPMGAKAGELFF. CDR3 sequence (DNA): TGTGCCAGCTCACCAATGGGGGCGAAAGCCGGGGAGCTGTTTTTT.

This clonotype occurred many times. This chain links TRBV27 with TRBJ1-3; D ambiguous. V shed 5 bases and J shed 3 bases, with 8 bases lying between them. The CDR3 is 13 residues long. CDR1 MNHEY and CDR2 SMNVEV come from the germline V gene (reference sequence). Written as DNA, the CDR3 is TGTGCCAGCAGTCAGACACTTGGAAACACCATATATTTT. As protein: CASSQTLGNTIYF.

A few counts support this clonotype. The chain carries TRBV29-1 and TRBJ2-3; no clear D. CDR3 length: 11 residues. In germline, CDR1 is SQVTM, CDR2 ANQGSEA. The V end was cut by 8 bases, the J end by 1 base, with 7 bases between. The CDR3 DNA reads as TGCAGCCTCACTTGCACAGATACGCAGTATTTT. It yields the protein CSLTCTDTQYF.

This clonotype was seen repeatedly, ten times or more. V usage is TRBV2 and J usage is TRBJ1-5; D unresolved. Trimming cost V 4 bases and J 1 base, with 8 bases left between them. In germline, CDR1 is SNHLY, CDR2 FYNNEI. This CDR3 region has 14 residues. The CDR3 reads CASSARSSNQPQHF. The CDR3 DNA sequence: TGTGCCAGCAGTGCCAGGTCGAGCAATCAGCCCCAGCATTTT. Full variable domain (missing parts from reference TRBV2 and TRBJ1-5): EPEVTQTPSHQVTQMGQEVILRCVPISNHLYFYWYRQILGQKVEFLVSFYNNEISEKSEIFDDQFSVERPDGSNFTLKIRSTKLEDSAMYFCASSARSSNQPQHFGDGTRLSIL.

This clonotype has at least ten counts. This sequence joins TRBV3-1 and TRBJ1-2, with TRBD1 as a possible D gene (5 bases). CDR1 and CDR2 from the germline V gene are LGHDT and YNNKEL (reference sequence). V lost 4 bases and J 7 bases, leaving 16 bases between the germline ends. This CDR3 has 14 residues. The DNA for the CDR3 is TGTGCCAGCAGCCCGGGACTTTTCCCCTTTGGCTACACCTTC. It encodes CASSPGLFPFGYTF.